This note documents a single T cell receptor (beta chain) sequence. The data belong to a study of control samples from healthy donors and cancer patients. The V gene lost 3 bases and the J gene lost 0 bases, with 16 bases spanning the gap. Germline V CDR1 and CDR2: SGHTA, FQGNSA. This CDR3 has 17 residues. The repertoire was sequenced with immunoSEQ multiplex PCR; TCRdb's copy has only in-frame clones and lacks some. The sample holds about 160,000 clones, about 94% seen once. The chain employs TRBV7-2 and TRBJ2-3; the D gene could be TRBD1 or TRBD2 (6 bases each). The sample taken for sequencing was PBMCs. The TCR sequence derives from a man aged 55-75 years with colorectal cancer. The CDR3 loop reads CASSFALGGPSTDTQYF. CDR3 bases: TGTGCCAGCAGCTTTGCCCTGGGGGGCCCTAGCACAGATACGCAGTATTTT.